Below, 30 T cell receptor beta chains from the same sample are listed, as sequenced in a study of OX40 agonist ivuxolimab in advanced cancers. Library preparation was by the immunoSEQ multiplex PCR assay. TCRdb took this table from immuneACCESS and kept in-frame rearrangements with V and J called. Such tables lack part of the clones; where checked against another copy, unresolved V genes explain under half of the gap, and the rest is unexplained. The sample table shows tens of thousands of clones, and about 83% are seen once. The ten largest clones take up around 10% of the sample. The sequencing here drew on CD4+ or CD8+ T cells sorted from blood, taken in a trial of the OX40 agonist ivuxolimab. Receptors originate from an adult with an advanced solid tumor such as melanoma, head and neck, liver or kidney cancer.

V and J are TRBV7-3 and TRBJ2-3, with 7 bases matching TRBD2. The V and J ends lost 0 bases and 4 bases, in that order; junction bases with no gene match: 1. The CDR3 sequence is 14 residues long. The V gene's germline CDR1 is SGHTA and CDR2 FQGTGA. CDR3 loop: CASSLTSGADTQYF. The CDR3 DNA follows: TGTGCCAGCAGCTTAACGAGCGGGGCAGATACGCAGTATTTT.

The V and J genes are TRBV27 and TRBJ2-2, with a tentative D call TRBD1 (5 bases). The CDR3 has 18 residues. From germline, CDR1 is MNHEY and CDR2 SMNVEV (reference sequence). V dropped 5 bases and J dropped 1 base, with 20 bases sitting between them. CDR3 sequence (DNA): TGTGCCAGCAGTCCCCAGCTCGATTGGGGCGTGAACACCGGGGAGCTGTTTTTT. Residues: CASSPQLDWGVNTGELFF.

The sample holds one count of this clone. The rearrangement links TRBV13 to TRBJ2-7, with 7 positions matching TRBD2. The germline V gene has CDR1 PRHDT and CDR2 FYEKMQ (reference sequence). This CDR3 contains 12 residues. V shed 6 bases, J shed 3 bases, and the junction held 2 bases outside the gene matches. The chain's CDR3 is CASRGEGYEQYF. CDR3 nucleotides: TGTGCCAGCAGGGGGGAGGGCTACGAGCAGTACTTC.

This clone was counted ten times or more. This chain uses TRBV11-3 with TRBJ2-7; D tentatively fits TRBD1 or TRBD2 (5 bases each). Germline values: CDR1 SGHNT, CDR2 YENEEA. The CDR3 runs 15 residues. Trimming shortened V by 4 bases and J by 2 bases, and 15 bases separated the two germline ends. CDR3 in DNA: TGTGCCAGCAGCTCCGGCGAGGGGAACCCCTACGAGCAGTACTTC. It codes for CASSSGEGNPYEQYF.

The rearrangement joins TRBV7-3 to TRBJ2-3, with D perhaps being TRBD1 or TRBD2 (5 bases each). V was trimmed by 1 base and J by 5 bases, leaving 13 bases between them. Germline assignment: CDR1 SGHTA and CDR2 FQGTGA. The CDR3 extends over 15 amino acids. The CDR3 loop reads CASSLKGSGRDTQYF. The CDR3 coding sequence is TGTGCCAGCAGCTTAAAGGGTTCAGGGAGAGATACGCAGTATTTT.

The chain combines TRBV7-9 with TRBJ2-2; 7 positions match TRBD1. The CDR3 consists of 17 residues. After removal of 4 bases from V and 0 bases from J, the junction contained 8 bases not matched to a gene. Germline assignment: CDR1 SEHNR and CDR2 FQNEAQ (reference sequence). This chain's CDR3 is CASSSARTGANTGELFF. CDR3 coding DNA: TGTGCCAGCAGCTCAGCCCGGACAGGAGCGAACACCGGGGAGCTGTTTTTT.

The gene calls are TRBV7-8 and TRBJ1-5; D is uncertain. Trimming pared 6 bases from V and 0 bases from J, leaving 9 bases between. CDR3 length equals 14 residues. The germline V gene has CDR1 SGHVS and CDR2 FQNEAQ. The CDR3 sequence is CASRPIYSNQPQHF. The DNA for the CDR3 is TGTGCCAGCAGGCCCATTTATAGCAATCAGCCCCAGCATTTT.

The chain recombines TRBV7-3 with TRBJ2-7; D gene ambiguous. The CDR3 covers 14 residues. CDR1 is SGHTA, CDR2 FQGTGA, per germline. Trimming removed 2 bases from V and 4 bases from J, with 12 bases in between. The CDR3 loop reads CASSLDPAAYEQYF. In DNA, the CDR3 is TGTGCCAGCAGCTTAGATCCTGCAGCATACGAGCAGTACTTC.

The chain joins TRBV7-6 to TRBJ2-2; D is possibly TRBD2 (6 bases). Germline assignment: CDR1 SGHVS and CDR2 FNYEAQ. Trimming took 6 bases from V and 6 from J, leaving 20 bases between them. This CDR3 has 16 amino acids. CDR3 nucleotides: TGTGCCAGCAGGGACGGGGGAAGGGGCGTTTCCGGGGAGCTGTTTTTT. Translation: CASRDGGRGVSGELFF.

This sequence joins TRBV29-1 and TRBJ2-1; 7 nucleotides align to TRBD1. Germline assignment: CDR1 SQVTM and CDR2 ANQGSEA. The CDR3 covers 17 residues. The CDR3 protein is CSSLQLVTGAAYNEQFF. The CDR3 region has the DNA TGCAGTTCCCTCCAACTCGTAACAGGGGCCGCCTACAATGAGCAGTTCTTC.

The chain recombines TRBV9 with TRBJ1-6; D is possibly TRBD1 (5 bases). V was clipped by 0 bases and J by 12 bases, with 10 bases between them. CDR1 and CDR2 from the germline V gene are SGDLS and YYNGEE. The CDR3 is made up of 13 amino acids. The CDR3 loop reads CASSVGTGQPLHF. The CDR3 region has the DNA TGTGCCAGCAGCGTAGGCACAGGCCAACCCCTCCACTTT.

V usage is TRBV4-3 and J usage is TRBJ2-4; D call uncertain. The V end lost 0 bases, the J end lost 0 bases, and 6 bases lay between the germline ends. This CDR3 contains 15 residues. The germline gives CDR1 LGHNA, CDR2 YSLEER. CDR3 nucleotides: TGCGCCAGCAGCCAAGATGGGTTAGCCAAAAACATTCAGTACTTC. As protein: CASSQDGLAKNIQYF.

CDR3 coding DNA: TGTGCCAGCTCCGGGACAGGGGTCGCTGAAGCTTTCTTT. Translation gives CASSGTGVAEAFF. J is TRBJ1-1 and V is TRBV5-6; 10 bases are shared with TRBD1. Germline V lookup: CDR1 SGHDT, CDR2 YYEEEE. The CDR3 contains 13 residues. Trimming at V came to 7 bases and at J to 6 bases, leaving 6 bases not matched to a gene.

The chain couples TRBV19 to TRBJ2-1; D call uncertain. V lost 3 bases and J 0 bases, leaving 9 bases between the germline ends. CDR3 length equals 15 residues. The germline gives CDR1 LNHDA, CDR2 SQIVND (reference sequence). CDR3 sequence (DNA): TGTGCCAGTAGTATCCTAGGAAGCTCCTACAATGAGCAGTTCTTC. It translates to CASSILGSSYNEQFF.

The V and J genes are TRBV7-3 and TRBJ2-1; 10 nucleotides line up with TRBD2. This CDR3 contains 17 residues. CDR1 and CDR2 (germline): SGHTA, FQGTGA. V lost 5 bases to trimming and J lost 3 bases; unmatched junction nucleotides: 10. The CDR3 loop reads CASSTDPGLASYNEQFF. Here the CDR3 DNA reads TGTGCCAGCAGCACGGACCCGGGACTAGCGAGCTACAATGAGCAGTTCTTC.

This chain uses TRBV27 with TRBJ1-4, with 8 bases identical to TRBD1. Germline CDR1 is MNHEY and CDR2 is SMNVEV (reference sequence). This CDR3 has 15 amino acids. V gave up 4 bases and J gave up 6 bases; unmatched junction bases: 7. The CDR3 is CASSSDRDPDEKLFF. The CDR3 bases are TGTGCCAGCAGTTCGGACAGGGATCCTGATGAAAAACTGTTTTTT.

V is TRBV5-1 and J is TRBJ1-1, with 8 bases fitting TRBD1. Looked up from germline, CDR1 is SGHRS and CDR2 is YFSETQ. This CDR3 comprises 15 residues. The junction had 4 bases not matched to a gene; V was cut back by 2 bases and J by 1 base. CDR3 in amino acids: CASSFSGTGNTEAFF. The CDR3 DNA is TGCGCCAGCAGCTTCTCCGGGACAGGGAACACTGAAGCTTTCTTT. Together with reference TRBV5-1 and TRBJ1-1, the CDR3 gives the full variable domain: KAGVTQTPRYLIKTRGQQVTLSCSPISGHRSVSWYQQTPGQGLQFLFEYFSETQRNKGNFPGRFSGRQFSNSRSEMNVSTLELGDSALYLCASSFSGTGNTEAFFGQGTRLTVV.

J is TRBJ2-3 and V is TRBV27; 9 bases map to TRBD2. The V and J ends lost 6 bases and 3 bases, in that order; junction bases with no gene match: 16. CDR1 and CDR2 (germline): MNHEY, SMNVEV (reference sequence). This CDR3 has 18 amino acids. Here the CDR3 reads CASRQQGSLAGWTDTQYF. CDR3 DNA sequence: TGTGCCAGCAGACAACAGGGTTCCCTAGCGGGGTGGACAGATACGCAGTATTTT.

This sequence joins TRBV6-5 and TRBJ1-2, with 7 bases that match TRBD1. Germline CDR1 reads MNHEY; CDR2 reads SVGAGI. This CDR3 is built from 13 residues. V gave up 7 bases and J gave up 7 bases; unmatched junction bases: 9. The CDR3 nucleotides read TGTGCCAGCACTCCCAGGGGGGCACGTGGCTACACCTTC. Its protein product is CASTPRGARGYTF.

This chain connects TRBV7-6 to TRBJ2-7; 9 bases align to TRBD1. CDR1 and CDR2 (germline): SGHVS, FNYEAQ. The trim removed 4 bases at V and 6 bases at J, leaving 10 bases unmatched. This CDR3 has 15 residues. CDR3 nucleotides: TGTGCCAGCAGCTCAGAACAGGGGGCCAGTATCGAGCAGTACTTC. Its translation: CASSSEQGASIEQYF.

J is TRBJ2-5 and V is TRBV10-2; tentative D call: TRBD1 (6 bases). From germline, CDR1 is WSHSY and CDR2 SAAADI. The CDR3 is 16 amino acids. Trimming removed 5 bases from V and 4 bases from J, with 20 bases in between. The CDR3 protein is CASSILRGHLGETQYF. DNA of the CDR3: TGCGCCAGCAGTATACTCAGGGGACACCTGGGAGAGACCCAGTACTTC.

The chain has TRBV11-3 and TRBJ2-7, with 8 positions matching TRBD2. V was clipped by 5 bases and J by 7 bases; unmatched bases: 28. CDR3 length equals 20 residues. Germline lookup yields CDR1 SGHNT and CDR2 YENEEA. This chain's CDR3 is CASSAISVFGGFGGRLEQYF. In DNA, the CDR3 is TGTGCCAGCAGCGCGATCTCGGTATTCGGAGGCTTTGGCGGGAGGCTTGAGCAGTACTTC.

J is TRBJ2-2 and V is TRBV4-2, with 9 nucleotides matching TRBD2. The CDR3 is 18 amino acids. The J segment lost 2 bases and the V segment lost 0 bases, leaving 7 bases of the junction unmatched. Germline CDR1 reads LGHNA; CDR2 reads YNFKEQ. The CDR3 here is CASSQDQRTSANTGELFF. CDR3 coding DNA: TGTGCCAGCAGCCAAGATCAAAGGACTAGCGCAAACACCGGGGAGCTGTTTTTT.

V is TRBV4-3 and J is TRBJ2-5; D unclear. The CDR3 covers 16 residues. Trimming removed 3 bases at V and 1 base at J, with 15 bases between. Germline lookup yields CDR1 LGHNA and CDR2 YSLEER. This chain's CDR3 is CASSHCPQNPQETQYF. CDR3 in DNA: TGCGCCAGCAGCCATTGTCCACAAAATCCCCAAGAGACCCAGTACTTC.

The CDR3 DNA follows: TGTGCCAGCAGCGAATGGGCAACTAATGAAAAACTGTTTTTT. Translation: CASSEWATNEKLFF. This chain links TRBV11-1 with TRBJ1-4; D unclear. This CDR3 has 14 residues. Trimming removed 5 bases from V and 0 bases from J, with 7 bases in between. Germline V gives CDR1 SGHAT, CDR2 FQDESV (reference sequence).

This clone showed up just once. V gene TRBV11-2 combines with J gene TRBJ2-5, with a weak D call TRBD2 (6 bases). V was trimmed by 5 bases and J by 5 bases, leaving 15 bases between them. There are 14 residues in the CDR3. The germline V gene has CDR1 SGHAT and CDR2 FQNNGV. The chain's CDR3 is CASSAAGTRETQYF. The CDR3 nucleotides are TGTGCCAGCAGCGCCGCGGGGACCCGGGAGACCCAGTACTTC.

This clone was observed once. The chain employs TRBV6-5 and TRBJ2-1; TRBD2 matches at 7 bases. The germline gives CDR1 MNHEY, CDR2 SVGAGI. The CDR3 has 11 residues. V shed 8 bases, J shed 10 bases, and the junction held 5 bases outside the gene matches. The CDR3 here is CASGGEGEQFF. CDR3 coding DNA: TGTGCCAGCGGCGGGGAGGGAGAGCAGTTCTTC.

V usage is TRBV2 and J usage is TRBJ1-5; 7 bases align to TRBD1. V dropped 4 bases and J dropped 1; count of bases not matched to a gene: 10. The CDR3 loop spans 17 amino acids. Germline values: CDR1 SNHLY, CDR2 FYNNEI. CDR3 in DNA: TGTGCCAGCAGTGTTAGGGGGGACAGTTTAAGCAATCAGCCCCAGCATTTT. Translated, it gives CASSVRGDSLSNQPQHF.

The CDR3 loop reads CASGLPPGRLTGELFF. CDR3 nucleotides: TGTGCTAGTGGTTTGCCTCCCGGACGGTTGACCGGGGAGCTGTTTTTT. The rearrangement links TRBV12-5 to TRBJ2-2; D unresolved. Per the germline V gene, CDR1 is LGHNT and CDR2 is FRNRAP. Trimming pared 2 bases from V and 5 bases from J, leaving 15 bases between. The CDR3 extends over 16 amino acids.

DNA of the CDR3: TGTGCCAGCAGCCAAGAAACTAGCGGGAATTCTCGACCCGTTACGCAGTATTTT. Its protein product is CASSQETSGNSRPVTQYF. The V gene is TRBV4-2, the J gene TRBJ2-3; 10 bases agree with TRBD2. The junction had 14 bases not matched to a gene; V was cut back by 0 bases and J by 8 bases. Germline V lookup: CDR1 LGHNA, CDR2 YNFKEQ. The CDR3 has 18 amino acids.